Following are 4 T cell receptor beta chains from one sample sequenced in a study of cytomegalovirus exposure and HLA in healthy donors. Libraries were prepared by immunoSEQ multiplex PCR; TCRdb keeps only in-frame clonotypes and omits some of them. This table has under 400,000 clones, around 86% appearing once. The sample taken for sequencing was PBMCs. Receptors originate from a woman between 18 and 29 years old in good health and CMV-seronegative.

V usage is TRBV9 and J usage is TRBJ2-3; 7 bases map to TRBD2. The CDR3 length is 17 residues. V gave up 4 bases and J gave up 4 bases; unmatched junction bases: 15. CDR1 is SGDLS, CDR2 YYNGEE, per germline. DNA for the CDR3: TGTGCCAGCAGCCGTCTGATGGGGCGGGAGTTGGCAGATACGCAGTATTTT. Its protein product is CASSRLMGRELADTQYF.

The J gene is TRBJ1-5, the V gene TRBV4-2; D uncertain. The V gene lost 0 bases and the J gene lost 4 bases, with 10 bases spanning the gap. The germline CDR1 and CDR2 sequences are LGHNA and YNFKEQ. The CDR3 is 15 amino acids. CDR3 amino acids: CASSQDMVRNQPQHF. The CDR3, as DNA: TGTGCCAGCAGCCAAGATATGGTGAGAAATCAGCCCCAGCATTTT.

The J gene is TRBJ2-1, the V gene TRBV7-9; the match to TRBD2 covers 13 bases. Germline V gives CDR1 SEHNR, CDR2 FQNEAQ (reference sequence). Trimming removed 0 bases from V and 9 bases from J; junction bases left unmatched: 8. The CDR3 is made up of 17 amino acids. CDR3 region: CASSLAGGLAGSGEQFF. The CDR3 DNA sequence: TGTGCCAGCAGCTTAGCGGGGGGACTAGCGGGATCTGGTGAGCAGTTCTTC.

The chain combines TRBV19 with TRBJ2-7; 10 bases map to TRBD2. Germline CDR1 is LNHDA and CDR2 is SQIVND (reference sequence). V lost 5 bases to trimming and J lost 4 bases; unmatched junction nucleotides: 8. The CDR3 is made up of 15 amino acids. This chain's CDR3 is CASSERTSGAYEQYF. DNA of the CDR3: TGTGCCAGTAGTGAACGGACTAGCGGTGCGTACGAGCAGTACTTC.